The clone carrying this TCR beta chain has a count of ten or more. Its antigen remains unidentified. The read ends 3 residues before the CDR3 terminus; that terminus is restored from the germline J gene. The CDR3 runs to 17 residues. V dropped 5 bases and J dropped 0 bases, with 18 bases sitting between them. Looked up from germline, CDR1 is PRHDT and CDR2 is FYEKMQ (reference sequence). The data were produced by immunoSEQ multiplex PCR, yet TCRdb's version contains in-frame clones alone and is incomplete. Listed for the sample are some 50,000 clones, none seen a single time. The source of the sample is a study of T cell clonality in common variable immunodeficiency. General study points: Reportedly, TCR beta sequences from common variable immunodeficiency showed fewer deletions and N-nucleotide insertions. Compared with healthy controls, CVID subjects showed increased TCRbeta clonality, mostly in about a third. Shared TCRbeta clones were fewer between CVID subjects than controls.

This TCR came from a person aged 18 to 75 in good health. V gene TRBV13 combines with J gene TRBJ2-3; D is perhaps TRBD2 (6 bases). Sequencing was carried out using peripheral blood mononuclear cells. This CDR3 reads CASSGRLGKPSTDTQYF. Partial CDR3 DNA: TGTGCCAGCAGCGGCCGACTAGGCAAACCTAGCACAGATACG. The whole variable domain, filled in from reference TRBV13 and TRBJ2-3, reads AAGVIQSPRHLIKEKRETATLKCYPIPRHDTVYWYQQGPGQDPQFLISFYEKMQSDKGSIPDRFSAQQFSDYHSELNMSSLELGDSALYFCASSGRLGKPSTDTQYFGPGTRLTVL.